Presented here are 23 T cell receptor beta chains from one specimen sequenced in a study of molecular identifiers for immune sequencing clone quantification. TCRdb passed the PCR reads through MiXCR, listing each CDR3 protein once. The table includes tens of thousands of distinct CDR3 sequences, roughly 24% detected once. Material: naive CD8+ T cells from blood, with Jurkat cell RNA spiked in. The sample's subset: FACS-sorted CD8+CD4-CCR7+CD45RA+ naive T cells. These TCRs come from a human donor in good health. Some libraries in this study had Jurkat cell RNA spiked in.

Of note for this clonotype: This could be a read error, since a much larger clone is one nucleotide away. J is TRBJ2-3 and V is TRBV12-3 or TRBV12-4, with unresolved D. The CDR3 is 16 amino acids. Between the trimmed V and J ends, which lost 5 bases and 2 bases, there was a span of 17 bases. This CDR3 reads CASSPRTGFPTDTQYF. The CDR3 DNA reads TGTGCCAGCAGTCCTCGTACCGGGTTTCCCACAGATACGCAGTATTTT.

This clonotype occurred a few times. The V gene is TRBV11-2, the J gene TRBJ2-3; perhaps TRBD2 as D (6 bases). Germline V gene lookup returns CDR1 SGHAT and CDR2 FQNNGV. Trimming cost V 5 bases and J 0 bases, with 15 bases left between them. The CDR3 is 16 amino acids. The CDR3 loop reads CASSAGPPPSTDTQYF. For the CDR3, the DNA is TGTGCCAGCAGCGCGGGACCCCCCCCCAGCACAGATACGCAGTATTTT.

The chain is built from TRBV4-3 and TRBJ2-1, with TRBD2 matching 11 bases. CDR1 and CDR2 from the germline V gene are LGHNA and YSLEER. The length of the CDR3 is 18 residues. J lost 10 bases, V lost 1 base, and 15 bases had no gene match. CDR3 in DNA: TGCGCCAGCAGCCAAGTAGAACCAGGGGACAGACTAGCGGGAGAGCAGTTCTTC. It codes for CASSQVEPGDRLAGEQFF.

This clonotype has a single count. One base away lies a much larger clone, so this may be a sequencing read error. The rearrangement links TRBV6-2 or TRBV6-3 to TRBJ1-1; D not certain. The length of the CDR3 is 12 residues. Germline V gene lookup returns CDR1 MNHEY and CDR2 SVGEGT. CDR3 nucleotides: TGTGCCAGCAGCCGTACCTACACTGAAGCTTCCTTT. Translation: CASSRTYTEASF.

This clonotype was recorded at least ten times. This chain uses TRBV5-5 with TRBJ2-7, with D unclear. This CDR3 spans 15 amino acids. V was shortened by 0 bases and J by 3 bases, with 13 bases between the two germline ends. From germline, CDR1 is SGHKS and CDR2 YYEKEE (reference sequence). CDR3 coding DNA: TGTGCCAGCAGCTTGGAGGCGGAGTTGAGCTACGAGCAGTACTTC. It is translated as CASSLEAELSYEQYF.

This clonotype has ten or more counts. CDR3 coding DNA: TGTGCCAGCAGCCCAGAGACTAACACCGGGGAGCTGTTTTTT. This sequence encodes CASSPETNTGELFF. The chain couples TRBV3-1 to TRBJ2-2; D is ambiguous. Germline V gene lookup returns CDR1 LGHDT and CDR2 YNNKEL (reference sequence). This CDR3 region has 14 residues. V was pared by 4 bases and J by 2 bases, with 8 bases between.

About this clonotype itself: Since a much larger clone is just one base distant, this may be a read error. The chain links TRBV27 to TRBJ2-3, with D tentatively TRBD1 (5 bases). V was clipped by 1 base and J by 14 bases, with 13 bases between them. This CDR3 spans 12 amino acids. Per the germline V gene, CDR1 is MNHEY and CDR2 is SMNVEV (reference sequence). The CDR3 loop is CASSLYARVLYF. In nucleotides, the CDR3 is TGTGCCAGCAGTTTATACGCCAGGGTCTTGTATTTT.

V and J are TRBV29-1 and TRBJ1-1; D call uncertain. The CDR3 runs 14 residues. V was pared by 4 bases and J by 10 bases, with 22 bases between. Germline V gene sequence: CDR1 SQVTM, CDR2 ANQGSEA. The CDR3 protein is CSVAMPRINAAAFF. CDR3 sequence (DNA): TGCAGCGTTGCTATGCCGCGGATTAACGCTGCAGCTTTCTTT.

The chain links TRBV3-1 to TRBJ2-2; D not certain. CDR1 LGHDT and CDR2 YNNKEL come from the germline V gene (reference sequence). Trimming pared 4 bases from V and 2 bases from J, leaving 5 bases between. This CDR3 spans 13 amino acids. CDR3 DNA: TGTGCCAGCAGCCTACATAACACCGGGGAGCTGTTTTTT. It specifies CASSLHNTGELFF.

With respect to this clonotype: This may arise from a read error, as a much more abundant clone is one base away. The chain carries TRBV5-1 and TRBJ1-1, with D uncertain. This CDR3 contains 14 residues. Germline CDR1 SGHRS, CDR2 YFSETQ. The CDR3 loop reads CASSLTTGNTGAFF. The CDR3 DNA reads as TGCGCCAGCAGCTTGACAACGGGGAACACTGGAGCTTTCTTT.

This clonotype turned up a few times. A clone one base away is much larger, so this may be a read error. The V call is TRBV6-1, the J call TRBJ2-3; the D is unclear. Germline values: CDR1 MNHNS, CDR2 SASEGT. CDR3 length: 16 amino acids. Deletions cut 1 base from V and 0 bases from J, with 11 bases between. CDR3 loop: CASSEVPIGSTDTQYF. In DNA form, the CDR3 reads TGTGCCAGCAGTGAAGTGCCAATCGGCAGCACAGATACGCAGTATTTT.

Details on this clonotype: Since the CDR3 does not end with the conserved phenylalanine or tryptophan, this likely comes from a read error. This chain links TRBV29-1 with TRBJ2-7; a weak D match, TRBD2 (6 bases). CDR3 length equals 15 residues. Germline assignment: CDR1 SQVTM and CDR2 ANQGSEA. With 2 bases removed from V and 4 bases from J, the gap between germline ends came to 18 bases. CDR3 residues: CSVESWGTGVYEQYL. CDR3 DNA sequence: TGCAGCGTTGAAAGTTGGGGGACGGGGGTATACGAGCAGTACCTC.

As to this clonotype: Possible read error: a much larger clone is one base away. The rearrangement links TRBV6-1 to TRBJ2-1; D is perhaps TRBD1 (6 bases). The CDR3 is 17 residues long. Trimming shortened V by 3 bases and J by 9 bases, and 24 bases separated the two germline ends. Germline CDR1 is MNHNS and CDR2 is SASEGT. DNA for the CDR3: TGTGCCAGCAGTGAGAGGGGGACCGGGACAACCCACAGTGAGCAGTTCTTC. Its protein is CASSERGTGTTHSEQFF.

A remark on this clonotype: It may be a read error: a sequence one base away is much more abundant. The chain couples TRBV5-5 to TRBJ1-1; no clear D gene. With 1 base removed from V and 4 bases from J, the gap between germline ends came to 8 bases. Per germline, CDR1 SGHKS and CDR2 YYEKEE (reference sequence). The CDR3 consists of 13 residues. CDR3 nucleotides: TGTGCCAGCAGCTTGTCTGGGATCACTGAAGCTTTCTTT. This encodes CASSLSGITEAFF.

This sequence joins TRBV12-3 or TRBV12-4 and TRBJ2-1; 8 nucleotides agree with TRBD2. The CDR3 spans 15 residues. The V and J ends lost 10 bases and 3 bases, in that order; junction bases with no gene match: 11. DNA for the CDR3: TGTGCCACTGCGATTGTAGCGGGGAGCTACAATGAGCAGTTCTTC. Its protein is CATAIVAGSYNEQFF.

There are many counts of this clonotype. The chain employs TRBV13 and TRBJ2-3; D perhaps matches TRBD2 (7 bases). This CDR3 contains 16 residues. Germline CDR1 and CDR2: PRHDT and FYEKMQ (reference sequence). V lost 4 bases and J 3 bases, leaving 17 bases between the germline ends. The CDR3 DNA follows: TGTGCCAGCAGCTCACAAAGGGGGGGCGTAACAGATACGCAGTATTTT. It is translated as CASSSQRGGVTDTQYF. Together with reference TRBV13 and TRBJ2-3, the CDR3 gives the full variable domain: AAGVIQSPRHLIKEKRETATLKCYPIPRHDTVYWYQQGPGQDPQFLISFYEKMQSDKGSIPDRFSAQQFSDYHSELNMSSLELGDSALYFCASSSQRGGVTDTQYFGPGTRLTVL.

Concerning this clonotype: A read error may be the cause here, since a much bigger clone is one base away. The chain joins TRBV27 to TRBJ2-6; D is perhaps TRBD2 (5 bases). The CDR3 length is 17 residues. CDR1 is MNHEY, CDR2 SMNVEV, per germline (reference sequence). CDR3 DNA: TGTGTCAGCAGTTTAAGTGACTACCCCTCTGGGGCCAACGTCCTGACTTTC. Translating it yields CVSSLSDYPSGANVLTF. The variable domain in full, with the rest retrieved from reference TRBV27 and TRBJ2-6, is EAQVTQNPRYLITVTGKKLTVTCSQNMNHEYMSWYRQDPGLGLRQIYYSMNVEVTDKGDVPEGYKVSRKEKRNFPLILESPSPNQTSLYFCVSSLSDYPSGANVLTFGAGSRLTVL.

This clonotype showed up many times. The gene calls are TRBV30 and TRBJ2-3; 10 bases fit TRBD2. CDR3 size: 16 residues. Germline-derived CDR1 and CDR2 are GTSNPN and SVGIG (reference sequence). V lost 3 bases, J lost 3 bases, and 9 bases stayed unmatched. The CDR3 DNA sequence: TGTGCCTGGAGATTCAGCGGGGGGGGTGTAACAGATACGCAGTATTTT. This encodes CAWRFSGGGVTDTQYF.

Of note for this clonotype: The CDR3 does not end in the conserved phenylalanine or tryptophan, so this is likely a read error. J is TRBJ1-1 and V is TRBV30, with unresolved D. This CDR3 is built from 15 residues. V dropped 3 bases and J dropped 2 bases, with 16 bases sitting between them. CDR1 and CDR2 (germline): GTSNPN, SVGIG (reference sequence). Here the CDR3 reads CAWSAEVHTNTEAFL. The CDR3 DNA follows: TGTGCCTGGAGCGCCGAGGTCCATACTAACACTGAAGCTTTCCTT.

On this clonotype itself: One end of the junction varies from germline; a read error may be responsible. The chain carries TRBV9 and TRBJ2-3, with D perhaps matching TRBD2 (5 bases). This CDR3 has 13 residues. Germline CDR1 and CDR2: SGDLS and YYNGEE. The chain's CDR3 is CASSVLAGDTQCF. The CDR3 DNA sequence: TGTGCCAGCAGCGTGCTAGCAGGAGATACGCAGTGTTTT. The full variable domain, in which reference TRBV9 and TRBJ2-3 provide the parts outside the CDR3, is DSGVTQTPKHLITATGQRVTLRCSPRSGDLSVYWYQQSLDQGLQFLIQYYNGEERAKGNILERFSAQQFPDLHSELNLSSLELGDSALYFCASSVLAGDTQCFGPGTRLTVL.

Sample share makes this clonotype medium-sized. The chain links TRBV7-8 to TRBJ1-1; D not resolved. This CDR3 has 14 amino acids. The germline CDR1 and CDR2 sequences are SGHVS and FQNEAQ. V shed 3 bases and J shed 0 bases, with 8 bases lying between them. The CDR3 loop reads CASSFRHLNTEAFF. The CDR3 DNA reads as TGTGCCAGCAGCTTTCGACATCTGAACACTGAAGCTTTCTTT.

A remark on this clonotype: This clone may be a read error of a much larger clone one base away. The gene calls are TRBV15 and TRBJ1-5; no clear D. The germline V and J ends were trimmed by 5 bases and 4 bases, with 18 bases remaining between them. In germline, CDR1 is LNHNV, CDR2 YYDKDF (reference sequence). The CDR3 spans 16 residues. CDR3 coding DNA: TGTGCCACCAGCGGATCCGCCCGTGGCACAAATCAGCCCCAGCATTTT. Translating it yields CATSGSARGTNQPQHF.

This clonotype was counted at least ten times. The chain carries TRBV27 and TRBJ2-3; 10 bases line up with TRBD1. Germline-derived CDR1 and CDR2 are MNHEY and SMNVEV (reference sequence). The J segment lost 0 bases and the V segment lost 6 bases, leaving 12 bases of the junction unmatched. This CDR3 comprises 18 residues. This CDR3 is CASSFLTGGPSSTDTQYF. The CDR3 DNA follows: TGTGCCAGCAGCTTCCTGACAGGGGGCCCCTCTAGCACAGATACGCAGTATTTT.